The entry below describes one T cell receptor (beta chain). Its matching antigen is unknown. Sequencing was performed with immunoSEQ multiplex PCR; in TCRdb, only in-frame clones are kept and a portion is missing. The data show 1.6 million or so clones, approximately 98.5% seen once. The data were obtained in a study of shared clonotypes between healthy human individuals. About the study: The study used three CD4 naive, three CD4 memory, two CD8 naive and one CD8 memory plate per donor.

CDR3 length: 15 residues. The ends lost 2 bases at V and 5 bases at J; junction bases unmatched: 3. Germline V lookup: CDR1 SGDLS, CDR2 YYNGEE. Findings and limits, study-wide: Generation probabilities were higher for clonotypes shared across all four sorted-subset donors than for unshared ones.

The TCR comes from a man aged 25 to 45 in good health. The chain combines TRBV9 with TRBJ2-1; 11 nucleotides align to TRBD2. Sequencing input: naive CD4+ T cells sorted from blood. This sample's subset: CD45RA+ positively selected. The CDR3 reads CASSVTSGIDNEQFF. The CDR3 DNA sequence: TGTGCCAGCAGCGTGACTAGCGGGATTGACAATGAGCAGTTCTTC.